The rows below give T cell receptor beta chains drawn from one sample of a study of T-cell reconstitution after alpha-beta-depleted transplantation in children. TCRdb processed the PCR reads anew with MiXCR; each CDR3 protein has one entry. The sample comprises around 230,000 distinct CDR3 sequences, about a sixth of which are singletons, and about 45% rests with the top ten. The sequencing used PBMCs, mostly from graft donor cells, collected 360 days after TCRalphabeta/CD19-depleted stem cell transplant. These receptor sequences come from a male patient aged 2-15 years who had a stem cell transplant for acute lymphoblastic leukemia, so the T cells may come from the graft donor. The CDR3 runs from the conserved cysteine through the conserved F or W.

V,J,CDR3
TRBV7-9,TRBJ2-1,CASSRGTSGVNVEQFF
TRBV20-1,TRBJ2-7,CSARDPGQGPLSYEQYF
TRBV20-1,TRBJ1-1,CSARKGTNTEAFF
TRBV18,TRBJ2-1,CASSPILSSYNEQFF
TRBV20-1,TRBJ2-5,CSATGKETQYF
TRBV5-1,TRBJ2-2,CASSAGDREAGELFF
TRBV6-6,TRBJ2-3,CASSYGEKEYF
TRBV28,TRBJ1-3,CASRELDVFGNTIYF
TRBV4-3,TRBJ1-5,CASSQEAQGGQPQHF
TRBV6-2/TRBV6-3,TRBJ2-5,CASSYEDHRVGETQYF
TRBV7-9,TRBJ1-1,CASLTGLEGTEAFF
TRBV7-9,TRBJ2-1,CASSHGPNDEQFF
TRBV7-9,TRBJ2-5,CASSNSLSRASRRETQYF
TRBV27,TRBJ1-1,CASSRRDGGTEAFF
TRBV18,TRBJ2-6,CASSPNIGSPSSGANVLTF
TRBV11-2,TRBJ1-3,CASELQGSSGNTIYF
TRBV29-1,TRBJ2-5,CSVSAGVQETQYF
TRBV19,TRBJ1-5,CASTKTVSNQPQHF
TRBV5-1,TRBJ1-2,CASSLTQGGNYGYTF
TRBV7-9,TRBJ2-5,CASSSTGQETQYF
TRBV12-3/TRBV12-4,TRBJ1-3,CASSFSGNTIYF
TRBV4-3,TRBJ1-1,CASSPGPATEAFF
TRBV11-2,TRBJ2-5,CASSLASGRRTQYF
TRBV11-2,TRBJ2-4,CASSLYHGLAGLAKNIQYF
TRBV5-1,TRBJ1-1,CASSSGTLNTEAFF
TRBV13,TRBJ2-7,CASSNGVKSEQYF
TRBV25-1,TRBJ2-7,CASSEGAGGNYEQYF
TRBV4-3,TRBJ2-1,CASSRRDSIYNEQFF
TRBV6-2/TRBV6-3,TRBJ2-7,CASSYFGQTYEQYF
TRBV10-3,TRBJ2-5,CAISERLAFGETQYF
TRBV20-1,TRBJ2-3,CSALRDFMQYF
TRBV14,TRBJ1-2,CASSQDLGYGYTF